These T cell receptor beta chains were read from a single sample in a study of post-analysis software for immune sequencing data. TCRdb processed the PCR reads anew with MiXCR; each CDR3 protein has one entry. Of roughly 540,000 distinct CDR3 sequences in the sample, approximately 34% were seen once. Sequencing used blood. These receptors came from a girl aged 2-17 years with multiple sclerosis. The CDR3 runs from the conserved cysteine through the conserved F or W. The D gene is left open where the match is weak. Clone size, where shown, is once, few, many, or a class for clones that have expanded.

j_call: TRBJ1-5
v_call: TRBV20-1
d_call: TRBD1
clone_size: .
cdr3_aa: CSAMEFMTGVNQPQHF
cdr3_nt: TGCAGTGCTATGGAGTTCATGACAGGGGTCAATCAGCCCCAGCATTTT

j_call: TRBJ2-5
v_call: TRBV11-2
d_call: TRBD2
clone_size: .
cdr3_aa: CASSSVAGGLLQYF
cdr3_nt: TGTGCCAGCAGCTCGGTAGCGGGAGGCCTCCTCCAGTACTTC

j_call: TRBJ2-5
v_call: TRBV6-6
d_call: .
clone_size: .
cdr3_aa: CASSTAGVQETQYF
cdr3_nt: TGTGCCAGCAGTACAGCCGGGGTACAAGAGACCCAGTACTTC

j_call: TRBJ2-5
v_call: TRBV10-3
d_call: .
clone_size: .
cdr3_aa: CAISHDSQETQYF
cdr3_nt: TGTGCCATCAGTCATGACAGCCAAGAGACCCAGTACTTC

j_call: TRBJ2-1
v_call: TRBV10-3
d_call: TRBD1
clone_size: .
cdr3_aa: CAIRGDSTNEQFF
cdr3_nt: TGTGCCATCAGGGGGGACAGTACAAATGAGCAGTTCTTC

j_call: TRBJ2-1
v_call: TRBV28
d_call: TRBD1
clone_size: .
cdr3_aa: CASTPMAGGVRYEQFF
cdr3_nt: TGTGCCAGCACGCCAATGGCAGGGGGCGTTAGGTATGAGCAGTTCTTC

j_call: TRBJ1-5
v_call: TRBV12-3/TRBV12-4
d_call: .
clone_size: few
cdr3_aa: CASSFTGLGQPQHF
cdr3_nt: TGTGCCAGCAGTTTTACAGGGTTAGGCCAGCCCCAGCATTTT

j_call: TRBJ2-3
v_call: TRBV7-3
d_call: TRBD2
clone_size: .
cdr3_aa: CASSARLSGGSTDTQYF
cdr3_nt: TGTGCCAGCAGCGCCCGCCTGAGCGGGGGGTCCACAGATACGCAGTATTTT

j_call: TRBJ2-7
v_call: TRBV9
d_call: .
clone_size: .
cdr3_aa: CASSVGVGATYEQYF
cdr3_nt: TGTGCCAGCAGCGTAGGCGTGGGGGCCACCTACGAGCAGTACTTC

j_call: TRBJ1-4
v_call: TRBV10-3
d_call: TRBD1
clone_size: .
cdr3_aa: CAIREGQGNEKLFF
cdr3_nt: TGTGCCATCAGGGAGGGACAGGGGAATGAAAAACTGTTTTTT

j_call: TRBJ2-7
v_call: TRBV20-1
d_call: .
clone_size: .
cdr3_aa: CSARGLRGVGSYEQYF
cdr3_nt: TGCAGTGCTAGAGGACTCCGGGGTGTGGGCTCCTACGAGCAGTACTTC

j_call: TRBJ1-2
v_call: TRBV11-2
d_call: TRBD1
clone_size: once
cdr3_aa: CASSLSWTGGEYGYTF
cdr3_nt: TGTGCCAGCAGCTTATCATGGACAGGGGGAGAGTATGGCTACACCTTC

j_call: TRBJ2-3
v_call: TRBV20-1
d_call: TRBD2
clone_size: .
cdr3_aa: CSARVTARGVASTDTQYF
cdr3_nt: TGCAGTGCTAGAGTCACAGCCCGGGGGGTCGCTAGCACAGATACGCAGTATTTT

j_call: TRBJ2-7
v_call: TRBV20-1
d_call: .
clone_size: .
cdr3_aa: CSARDGGADYNEQYF
cdr3_nt: TGCAGTGCTAGAGATGGGGGGGCAGATTACAATGAGCAGTACTTC

j_call: TRBJ2-1
v_call: TRBV6-1
d_call: TRBD2
clone_size: few
cdr3_aa: CASVGTSEQFF
cdr3_nt: TGTGCCAGCGTGGGGACTAGCGAGCAGTTCTTC

j_call: TRBJ1-1
v_call: TRBV5-1
d_call: .
clone_size: few
cdr3_aa: CASSPATGNTEAFF
cdr3_nt: TGCGCCAGCAGCCCCGCGACAGGGAACACTGAAGCTTTCTTT

j_call: TRBJ2-3
v_call: TRBV14
d_call: .
clone_size: .
cdr3_aa: CASSQVLGFLEGAADTQYF
cdr3_nt: TGTGCCAGCAGCCAAGTGTTGGGCTTCCTGGAGGGGGCCGCAGATACGCAGTATTTT

j_call: TRBJ2-7
v_call: TRBV5-1
d_call: TRBD2
clone_size: few
cdr3_aa: CASSLPSGGAHEQYF
cdr3_nt: TGCGCCAGCAGCTTGCCCAGCGGGGGGGCCCACGAGCAGTACTTC

j_call: TRBJ1-1
v_call: TRBV12-3/TRBV12-4
d_call: .
clone_size: .
cdr3_aa: CASSLAGPLRPYTEAFF
cdr3_nt: TGTGCCAGCAGTTTGGCCGGCCCTCTCCGACCGTACACTGAAGCTTTCTTT

j_call: TRBJ2-5
v_call: TRBV6-1
d_call: TRBD2
clone_size: few
cdr3_aa: CASTAGGPWETQYF
cdr3_nt: TGTGCCAGCACCGCGGGGGGCCCGTGGGAGACCCAGTACTTC

j_call: TRBJ2-1
v_call: TRBV7-8
d_call: TRBD2
clone_size: .
cdr3_aa: CASSRTSGERNEQFF
cdr3_nt: TGTGCCAGCAGTCGGACTAGCGGGGAAAGAAATGAGCAGTTCTTC

j_call: TRBJ2-7
v_call: TRBV29-1
d_call: .
clone_size: many
cdr3_aa: CSVVVLQYEQYF
cdr3_nt: TGCAGCGTTGTAGTTCTCCAATACGAGCAGTACTTC

j_call: TRBJ2-3
v_call: TRBV20-1
d_call: TRBD2
clone_size: few
cdr3_aa: CSARDPEERGGTDTQYF
cdr3_nt: TGCAGTGCTAGAGATCCGGAGGAGCGGGGAGGCACAGATACGCAGTATTTT

j_call: TRBJ1-1
v_call: TRBV12-3/TRBV12-4
d_call: .
clone_size: few
cdr3_aa: CASSPWGELDTEAFF
cdr3_nt: TGTGCCAGCAGCCCATGGGGGGAGTTGGACACTGAAGCTTTCTTT

j_call: TRBJ1-6
v_call: TRBV7-2
d_call: .
clone_size: once
cdr3_aa: CASSADPVVDSPLHF
cdr3_nt: TGTGCCAGCAGCGCAGACCCCGTGGTGGATTCACCCCTCCACTTT

j_call: TRBJ2-7
v_call: TRBV15
d_call: .
clone_size: few
cdr3_aa: CATSRPLGYEQYF
cdr3_nt: TGTGCCACCAGCAGACCCTTGGGCTACGAGCAGTACTTC

j_call: TRBJ1-1
v_call: TRBV29-1
d_call: .
clone_size: .
cdr3_aa: CSVVGWVTEAFF
cdr3_nt: TGCAGCGTTGTAGGGTGGGTCACTGAAGCTTTCTTT

j_call: TRBJ2-1
v_call: TRBV12-3/TRBV12-4
d_call: TRBD1
clone_size: .
cdr3_aa: CASRIDRGSYNEQFF
cdr3_nt: TGTGCCAGCAGAATTGACAGGGGGTCCTACAATGAGCAGTTCTTC

j_call: TRBJ2-3
v_call: TRBV20-1
d_call: .
clone_size: .
cdr3_aa: CSADRPDSDTQYF
cdr3_nt: TGCAGTGCCGACAGGCCTGACTCAGATACGCAGTATTTT

j_call: TRBJ1-1
v_call: TRBV7-3
d_call: .
clone_size: few
cdr3_aa: CASSLIAGDTEAFF
cdr3_nt: TGTGCCAGCAGCTTAATAGCAGGGGACACTGAAGCTTTCTTT

j_call: TRBJ2-3
v_call: TRBV4-1
d_call: .
clone_size: few
cdr3_aa: CASSPPVGLGDTQYF
cdr3_nt: TGCGCCAGCAGCCCTCCTGTGGGGCTGGGAGATACGCAGTATTTT

j_call: TRBJ1-2
v_call: TRBV29-1
d_call: .
clone_size: .
cdr3_aa: CSVEFQGRGYGYTF
cdr3_nt: TGCAGCGTTGAATTTCAGGGTAGGGGCTATGGCTACACCTTC

j_call: TRBJ2-1
v_call: TRBV27
d_call: .
clone_size: few
cdr3_aa: CASSLFWLAPSSHNEQFF
cdr3_nt: TGTGCCAGCAGTTTATTCTGGCTAGCCCCGAGCTCCCACAATGAGCAGTTCTTC

j_call: TRBJ2-5
v_call: TRBV6-5
d_call: TRBD2
clone_size: .
cdr3_aa: CASSYSRGEEETQYF
cdr3_nt: TGTGCCAGCAGTTACTCACGGGGGGAGGAAGAGACCCAGTACTTC

j_call: TRBJ1-2
v_call: TRBV27
d_call: TRBD1
clone_size: few
cdr3_aa: CASSSLPTGRYGYTF
cdr3_nt: TGTGCCAGCAGTTCCTTACCGACAGGGCGCTATGGCTACACCTTC

j_call: TRBJ2-7
v_call: TRBV29-1
d_call: TRBD2
clone_size: .
cdr3_aa: CSVEASGPYEQYF
cdr3_nt: TGCAGCGTGGAGGCTAGCGGCCCCTACGAGCAGTACTTC

j_call: TRBJ2-3
v_call: TRBV20-1
d_call: TRBD2
clone_size: .
cdr3_aa: CSASPNWELLAANTDTRYF
cdr3_nt: TGCAGTGCTAGCCCCAATTGGGAACTACTAGCGGCGAACACAGATACGCGGTATTTT

j_call: TRBJ2-7
v_call: TRBV4-2
d_call: TRBD2
clone_size: many
cdr3_aa: CASSPGGLAEQEQYF
cdr3_nt: TGTGCCAGCAGCCCCGGGGGACTAGCGGAACAGGAGCAGTACTTC

j_call: TRBJ2-1
v_call: TRBV15
d_call: TRBD2
clone_size: many
cdr3_aa: CATSRDSQLADYLWGNEQFF
cdr3_nt: TGTGCCACCAGCAGAGATAGTCAGCTAGCGGACTATCTTTGGGGCAATGAGCAGTTCTTC

j_call: TRBJ2-2
v_call: TRBV10-1
d_call: .
clone_size: .
cdr3_aa: CASGRGTGELFF
cdr3_nt: TGCGCCAGCGGAAGGGGTACCGGGGAGCTGTTTTTT

j_call: TRBJ2-7
v_call: TRBV5-6
d_call: TRBD1
clone_size: few
cdr3_aa: CASSYYRGHYEQYF
cdr3_nt: TGTGCCAGCAGCTACTACAGGGGGCATTACGAGCAGTACTTC

j_call: TRBJ1-5
v_call: TRBV12-3/TRBV12-4
d_call: TRBD1
clone_size: many
cdr3_aa: CASSLKGTGYQPQHF
cdr3_nt: TGTGCCAGCAGTTTAAAAGGGACAGGGTACCAGCCCCAGCATTTT

j_call: TRBJ2-7
v_call: TRBV7-2
d_call: .
clone_size: .
cdr3_aa: CASSLFPTRGESQYF
cdr3_nt: TGTGCCAGCAGCTTATTCCCTACCCGGGGAGAGAGCCAGTACTTC

j_call: TRBJ1-2
v_call: TRBV15
d_call: TRBD1
clone_size: .
cdr3_aa: CATTRDLGQIYGYTF
cdr3_nt: TGTGCCACCACCAGAGACCTGGGACAGATCTATGGCTACACCTTC

j_call: TRBJ2-7
v_call: TRBV29-1
d_call: .
clone_size: few
cdr3_aa: CSVESQAYYEQYF
cdr3_nt: TGCAGCGTTGAGTCCCAGGCTTACTACGAGCAGTACTTC

j_call: TRBJ2-1
v_call: TRBV5-1
d_call: TRBD1
clone_size: .
cdr3_aa: CASSPEGQGARTQFF
cdr3_nt: TGCGCCAGCAGCCCGGAGGGACAGGGGGCACGAACCCAGTTCTTC

j_call: TRBJ1-6
v_call: TRBV25-1
d_call: .
clone_size: .
cdr3_aa: CASKPTKPGSANSPLHF
cdr3_nt: TGTGCCAGCAAACCCACGAAGCCAGGGTCTGCCAATTCACCCCTCCACTTT

j_call: TRBJ1-2
v_call: TRBV5-1
d_call: .
clone_size: few
cdr3_aa: CASSLDRLDGYTF
cdr3_nt: TGCGCCAGCAGCTTGGATCGCCTAGACGGCTACACCTTC

j_call: TRBJ2-5
v_call: TRBV10-3
d_call: .
clone_size: .
cdr3_aa: CAISERQSSQETQYF
cdr3_nt: TGTGCCATCAGTGAACGACAGAGCAGTCAAGAGACCCAGTACTTC

j_call: TRBJ1-2
v_call: TRBV20-1
d_call: .
clone_size: .
cdr3_aa: CSARDAGPQGALYGYTF
cdr3_nt: TGCAGTGCTAGAGATGCGGGGCCGCAGGGTGCTCTCTATGGCTACACCTTC

j_call: TRBJ1-2
v_call: TRBV4-1
d_call: TRBD1
clone_size: .
cdr3_aa: CASRRQGSLYGYTF
cdr3_nt: TGCGCCAGCAGACGACAGGGAAGTCTTTATGGCTACACCTTC

j_call: TRBJ1-2
v_call: TRBV20-1
d_call: .
clone_size: .
cdr3_aa: CSASPREKGYTF
cdr3_nt: TGCAGTGCTAGTCCCCGAGAAAAGGGCTACACCTTC

j_call: TRBJ2-5
v_call: TRBV24-1
d_call: .
clone_size: .
cdr3_aa: CATSAGSGQETQYF
cdr3_nt: TGTGCCACCAGTGCGGGGTCAGGGCAAGAGACCCAGTACTTC

j_call: TRBJ1-5
v_call: TRBV20-1
d_call: TRBD1
clone_size: .
cdr3_aa: CSANGQGVEPQHF
cdr3_nt: TGCAGTGCAAATGGACAGGGGGTCGAGCCCCAGCATTTT

j_call: TRBJ2-5
v_call: TRBV7-2
d_call: TRBD2
clone_size: .
cdr3_aa: CASSGLAGGLGETQYF
cdr3_nt: TGTGCCAGCAGCGGACTAGCGGGGGGGCTTGGAGAGACCCAGTACTTC

j_call: TRBJ2-1
v_call: TRBV6-6
d_call: TRBD1
clone_size: few
cdr3_aa: CASSHRGEKYNEQFF
cdr3_nt: TGTGCCAGCAGTCACAGGGGAGAAAAGTACAATGAGCAGTTCTTC

j_call: TRBJ2-7
v_call: TRBV11-2
d_call: TRBD1
clone_size: few
cdr3_aa: CASSPSGTGGEQYF
cdr3_nt: TGTGCCAGCAGCCCTAGCGGGACAGGGGGGGAGCAGTACTTC